The sequence of this T cell receptor beta chain was determined in a study of OX40 agonist ivuxolimab in advanced cancers. Study-level information: The eligibility criteria allowed prior anti-PD-1, anti-PD-L1 or anti-CTLA-4 therapy, and about 40% had some.

Data came from immunoSEQ multiplex PCR; TCRdb stores just in-frame clones and leaves some out. The sample carries roughly 47,000 clones, around 90% recorded once. Study-level results: The study found that CD8+ T cells averaged more expanded clones than CD4+. CD4+ and CD8+ T cells in blood underwent clonal expansion by week 6 at 0.1 to 3.0 mg/kg.

In the case of this clone: Its antigen is unidentified.

Samples of blood were obtained at baseline, on cycle 4 day 1, and on cycle 7 day 1. This CDR3 has 12 amino acids. Looked up from germline, CDR1 is SNHLY and CDR2 is FYNNEI. The V end was cut by 7 bases, the J end by 2 bases, with 9 bases between. J is TRBJ2-7 and V is TRBV2, with D perhaps matching TRBD1 (6 bases). This receptor was identified in an adult with an advanced solid tumor such as melanoma, head and neck, liver or kidney cancer. Sequencing was performed on CD4+ or CD8+ T cells sorted from blood, taken in a trial of the OX40 agonist ivuxolimab. This chain's CDR3 is CASMDSTYEQYF. For the CDR3, the DNA is TGTGCCAGCATGGACAGTACCTACGAGCAGTACTTC.